These 19 T cell receptor beta chains were sequenced from one sample in a study of T cells in Graves' hyperthyroidism and ophthalmopathy. Amplified regions were TCR beta CDR3 sequences from RNA transcripts. A set of HTBI primers served as the primers for a first-round RT-PCR of the TCR CDR3. TCRdb re-derived calls from the multiplex PCR reads in MiXCR, one entry per CDR3 protein. The table shows around 700,000 distinct CDR3 sequences, with roughly 20% occurring only once. Source material: blood. The receptors derive from a woman aged 45-65 years with Graves' hyperthyroidism that later progressed to Graves' ophthalmopathy.

This clonotype was counted ten times or more. CDR3 coding DNA: TGTGCCAGCAGCCGCCCAGGGGCGCGGTACGAGCAGTACTTC. This translates into CASSRPGARYEQYF. The V call is TRBV11-2, the J call TRBJ2-7, with D perhaps matching TRBD1 (6 bases). Between the trimmed V and J ends, which lost 5 bases and 4 bases, there was a span of 15 bases. From germline, CDR1 is SGHAT and CDR2 FQNNGV. The CDR3 contains 14 residues.

The sample holds a few counts of this clonotype. The V gene is TRBV19, the J gene TRBJ1-2, with a weak D call TRBD1 (6 bases). V was cut by 6 bases and J by 5 bases, with 10 bases left in between. This CDR3 is 12 amino acids long. CDR1 and CDR2 (germline): LNHDA, SQIVND (reference sequence). The CDR3: CASRRGVYGYTF. In DNA, the CDR3 is TGTGCCAGTAGGAGGGGGGTATATGGCTACACCTTC.

The chain employs TRBV12-3 or TRBV12-4 and TRBJ2-1, with TRBD1 identical over 9 bases. V dropped 4 bases and J dropped 4; count of bases not matched to a gene: 8. This CDR3 is 16 amino acids long. The CDR3 DNA reads TGTGCCAGCAGTTCGCGACCGGGACAGGGTTACAATGAGCAGTTCTTC. As protein: CASSSRPGQGYNEQFF.

The V and J genes are TRBV20-1 and TRBJ1-6; no clear D gene. In germline, CDR1 is DFQATT, CDR2 SNEGSKA (reference sequence). This CDR3 contains 13 residues. Trimming left V 3 bases short and J 7 bases short, with 10 bases between. The CDR3 DNA reads TGCAGTGCTAGTGGGTCAGTCAATTCACCCCTCCACTTT. Protein sequence: CSASGSVNSPLHF.

V gene TRBV29-1 combines with J gene TRBJ1-2, with D unresolved. CDR3 length equals 9 residues. In germline, CDR1 is SQVTM, CDR2 ANQGSEA. V lost 8 bases to trimming and J lost 8 bases, with 9 bases between them. The CDR3 DNA sequence: TGCAGCCCACTACCCGGCTACACCTTC. This gives the protein CSPLPGYTF.

This clonotype has a handful of counts. J is TRBJ2-5 and V is TRBV5-4; 8 positions agree with TRBD1. Germline CDR1 SGHNT, CDR2 YYREEE (reference sequence). The CDR3 runs 16 residues. Losses at the gene ends were 5 bases for V and 2 bases for J; bases not matched to a gene: 11. CDR3 amino acids: CASSQAAGQGQETQYF. CDR3 nucleotides: TGTGCCAGCAGTCAAGCAGCCGGACAGGGACAAGAGACCCAGTACTTC. Complete variable domain (other parts from reference TRBV5-4 and TRBJ2-5): ETGVTQSPTHLIKTRGQQVTLRCSSQSGHNTVSWYQQALGQGPQFIFQYYREEENGRGNFPPRFSGLQFPNYSSELNVNALELDDSALYLCASSQAAGQGQETQYFGPGTRLLVL.

This clonotype was recorded many times. The V call is TRBV6-1, the J call TRBJ1-5, with 9 positions matching TRBD1. CDR1 and CDR2 from the germline V gene are MNHNS and SASEGT. J was trimmed by 4 bases and V by 3 bases; bases with no gene match: 28. The CDR3 is 23 residues long. CDR3 in amino acids: CASSETPSGTRDRVGSANQPQHF. CDR3 in DNA: TGTGCCAGCAGTGAGACCCCAAGCGGAACCCGGGACAGGGTTGGCTCGGCTAATCAGCCCCAGCATTTT.

This clonotype has a handful of counts. The chain carries TRBV25-1 and TRBJ1-1; no clear D gene. V was pared by 3 bases and J by 1 base, with 6 bases between. This CDR3 comprises 13 residues. Germline CDR1 is MGHDK and CDR2 is SYGVNS. CDR3 sequence: CASSDHGNTEAFF. The CDR3 nucleotides read TGTGCCAGCAGTGACCATGGGAACACTGAAGCTTTCTTT.

This clonotype has ten or more counts. This rearrangement joins TRBV5-6 to TRBJ2-7; 7 bases align to TRBD1. Per germline, CDR1 SGHDT and CDR2 YYEEEE. The J segment lost 0 bases and the V segment lost 4 bases, leaving 10 bases of the junction unmatched. This CDR3 is 16 amino acids long. The CDR3 reads CASSGTGTEISYEQYF. CDR3 coding DNA: TGTGCCAGCAGCGGGACCGGGACAGAGATCTCCTACGAGCAGTACTTC.

The chain is built from TRBV15 and TRBJ2-5, with 9 bases fitting TRBD1. The CDR3 has 17 amino acids. Trimming took 0 bases from V and 5 from J; bases not matched to a gene: 10. Germline values: CDR1 LNHNV, CDR2 YYDKDF (reference sequence). CDR3 bases: TGTGCCACCAGCAGAGACGGAGCGACAGGGGGGTTGGAGACCCAGTACTTC. Amino acid sequence: CATSRDGATGGLETQYF.

This clonotype was seen many times. The rearrangement links TRBV20-1 to TRBJ2-7, with a possible D match to TRBD2 (6 bases). The germline gives CDR1 DFQATT, CDR2 SNEGSKA (reference sequence). V lost 3 bases to trimming and J lost 2 bases, with 8 bases between them. The CDR3 is made up of 12 amino acids. CDR3 amino acids: CSARGGAYEQYF. DNA for the CDR3: TGCAGTGCTAGGGGGGGTGCCTACGAGCAGTACTTC.

The gene calls are TRBV24-1 and TRBJ2-3; no firm D call. CDR1 and CDR2 from the germline V gene are KGHDR and SFDVKD. V shed 0 bases and J shed 1 base, with 10 bases lying between them. The CDR3 covers 16 residues. The CDR3 here is CATSDLGPGGTDTQYF. For the CDR3, the DNA is TGTGCCACCAGTGATTTGGGGCCAGGTGGCACAGATACGCAGTATTTT.

This clonotype was detected only a few times. The gene calls are TRBV10-3 and TRBJ2-1; D possibly uses TRBD1 or TRBD2 (5 bases each). The CDR3 has 14 amino acids. Germline assignment: CDR1 ENHRY and CDR2 SYGVKD. The V and J ends lost 10 bases and 8 bases respectively, with 21 bases between them. The CDR3 loop reads CATRGGRELDEQFF. CDR3 sequence (DNA): TGTGCCACCCGGGGCGGCCGAGAGTTGGATGAGCAGTTCTTC.

The chain is built from TRBV7-9 and TRBJ1-2; TRBD1 aligns across 9 bases. Germline V gene data show CDR1 as SEHNR and CDR2 as FQNEAQ (reference sequence). This CDR3 comprises 15 residues. V was pared by 5 bases and J by 4 bases, with 8 bases of the junction left unmatched. As DNA, the CDR3 is TGTGCCAGCAGCCCTCTACAGGGGGCCGGCTATGGCTACACCTTC. This translates into CASSPLQGAGYGYTF.

In its sample, this clonotype was seen many times. The rearrangement joins TRBV18 to TRBJ2-1; a weak D match, TRBD2 (6 bases). Germline CDR1 KGHSH, CDR2 LQKENI. V was trimmed by 5 bases and J by 5 bases, leaving 13 bases between them. CDR3 length: 14 amino acids. CDR3 in amino acids: CASSYRDFDNEQFF. CDR3 DNA sequence: TGTGCCAGCTCATACCGGGACTTCGACAATGAGCAGTTCTTC.

In this sample, this clonotype turned up many times. This chain connects TRBV3-1 to TRBJ1-2; TRBD1 aligns across 7 bases. CDR1 and CDR2 from the germline V gene are LGHDT and YNNKEL (reference sequence). The V gene end was trimmed by 0 bases and the J gene end by 4 bases; junction bases not matched to a gene: 5. The CDR3 runs to 15 residues. The CDR3 here is CASSQEWGQFYGYTF. The CDR3 nucleotides are TGTGCCAGCAGCCAAGAGTGGGGACAGTTCTATGGCTACACCTTC.

This clonotype was detected many times. The genes are TRBV3-1 and TRBJ1-1, with no clear D. Between the trimmed V and J ends, which lost 0 bases and 9 bases, there was a span of 11 bases. CDR1 and CDR2 (germline): LGHDT, YNNKEL (reference sequence). The CDR3 is 13 amino acids. The CDR3, as DNA: TGTGCCAGCAGCCAAGAGACAATGATGAAAGCTTTCTTT. Residues: CASSQETMMKAFF.

This clonotype has at least ten counts. This chain uses TRBV7-9 with TRBJ2-2, with D uncertain. CDR3 size: 16 residues. CDR1 SEHNR and CDR2 FQNEAQ come from the germline V gene (reference sequence). V shed 5 bases and J shed 1 base, with 14 bases lying between them. Written as DNA, the CDR3 is TGTGCCAGCAGCCCCAGGCAGGACCTGAACACCGGGGAGCTGTTTTTT. This gives the protein CASSPRQDLNTGELFF.

The sample holds many counts of this clonotype. This chain connects TRBV5-1 to TRBJ2-3; no definite D call. The ends were cut back, 0 bases at V and 0 bases at J, with 29 bases in the middle. CDR3 size: 22 residues. Per the germline V gene, CDR1 is SGHRS and CDR2 is YFSETQ. Here the CDR3 reads CASSLDTQGRASSLPSTDTQYF. The DNA of the CDR3 is TGCGCCAGCAGCTTGGACACCCAAGGGCGCGCCAGCTCCCTCCCGAGCACAGATACGCAGTATTTT.